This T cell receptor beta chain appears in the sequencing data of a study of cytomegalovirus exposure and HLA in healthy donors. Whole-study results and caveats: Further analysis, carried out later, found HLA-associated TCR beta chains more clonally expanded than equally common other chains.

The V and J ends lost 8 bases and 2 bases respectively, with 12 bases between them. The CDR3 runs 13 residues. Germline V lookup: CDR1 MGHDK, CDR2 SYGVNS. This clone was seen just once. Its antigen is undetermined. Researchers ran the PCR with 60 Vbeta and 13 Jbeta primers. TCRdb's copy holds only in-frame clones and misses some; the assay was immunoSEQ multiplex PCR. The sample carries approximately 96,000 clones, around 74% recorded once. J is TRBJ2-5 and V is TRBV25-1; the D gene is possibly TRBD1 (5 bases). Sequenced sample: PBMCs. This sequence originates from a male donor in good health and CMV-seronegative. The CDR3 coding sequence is TGTGCCAGCCTACAAAGGGGTCAAGAGACCCAGTACTTC. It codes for CASLQRGQETQYF. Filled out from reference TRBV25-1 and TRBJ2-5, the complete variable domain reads EADIYQTPRYLVIGTGKKITLECSQTMGHDKMYWYQQDPGMELHLIHYSYGVNSTEKGDLSSESTVSRIRTEHFPLTLESARPSHTSQYLCASLQRGQETQYFGPGTRLLVL.